The entry below gives a single T cell receptor beta chain sequence along with its context. Among a few donor pairs, the unstimulated naive, memory, effector memory and TEMRA subsets underwent sequencing. This entry belongs to a study of siplizumab effects on memory and regulatory T cells. The assay was immunoSEQ multiplex PCR, and TCRdb's table has in-frame clones only and misses some. This sample yields some 62,000 clones, of which 79% are seen a single time; about 0.41% belongs to the top ten. After removal of 5 bases from V and 4 bases from J, the junction contained 2 bases not matched to a gene. CDR1 is SGHVS, CDR2 FNYEAQ, per germline. The CDR3 is 13 amino acids.

Sequenced: memory CD4+ T cells sorted from blood. J is TRBJ1-1 and V is TRBV7-6; TRBD1 matches 9 bases. This TCR derives from a human donor in good health. As DNA, the CDR3 is TGTGCCAGCAGCGAGGGACAGGGCACTGAAGCTTTCTTT. Translation gives CASSEGQGTEAFF.